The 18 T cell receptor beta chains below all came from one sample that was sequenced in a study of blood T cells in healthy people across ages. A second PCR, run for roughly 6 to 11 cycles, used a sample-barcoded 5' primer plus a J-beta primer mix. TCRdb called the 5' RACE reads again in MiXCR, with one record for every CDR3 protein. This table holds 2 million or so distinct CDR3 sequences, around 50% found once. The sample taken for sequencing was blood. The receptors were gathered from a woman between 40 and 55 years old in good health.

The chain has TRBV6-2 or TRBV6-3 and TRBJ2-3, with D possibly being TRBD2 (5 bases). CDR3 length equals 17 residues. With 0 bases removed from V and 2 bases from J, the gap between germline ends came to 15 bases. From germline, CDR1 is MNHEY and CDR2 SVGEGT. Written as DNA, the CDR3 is TGTGCCAGCAGTTACTCGAATGGGAGAGGGAACACAGATACGCAGTATTTT. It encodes CASSYSNGRGNTDTQYF.

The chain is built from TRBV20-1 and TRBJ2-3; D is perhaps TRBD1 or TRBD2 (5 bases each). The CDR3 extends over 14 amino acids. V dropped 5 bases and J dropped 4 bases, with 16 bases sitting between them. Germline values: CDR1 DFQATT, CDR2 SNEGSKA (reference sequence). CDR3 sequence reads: CSAVGSGTPDTQYF. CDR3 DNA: TGCAGTGCTGTCGGGTCGGGGACCCCAGATACGCAGTATTTT.

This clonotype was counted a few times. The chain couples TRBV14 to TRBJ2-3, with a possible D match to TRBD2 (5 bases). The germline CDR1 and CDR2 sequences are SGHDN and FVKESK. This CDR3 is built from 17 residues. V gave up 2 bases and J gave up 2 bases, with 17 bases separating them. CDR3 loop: CASSQPPGGVLTDTQYF. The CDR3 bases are TGTGCCAGCAGCCAACCCCCCGGAGGTGTTCTCACAGATACGCAGTATTTT.

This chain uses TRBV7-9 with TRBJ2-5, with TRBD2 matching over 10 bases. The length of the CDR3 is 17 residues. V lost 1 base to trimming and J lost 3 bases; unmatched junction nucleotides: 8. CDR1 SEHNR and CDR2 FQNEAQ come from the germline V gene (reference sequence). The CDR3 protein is CASSLVLAGVTKETQYF. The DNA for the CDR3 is TGTGCCAGCAGCTTAGTCCTAGCGGGGGTTACGAAAGAGACCCAGTACTTC.

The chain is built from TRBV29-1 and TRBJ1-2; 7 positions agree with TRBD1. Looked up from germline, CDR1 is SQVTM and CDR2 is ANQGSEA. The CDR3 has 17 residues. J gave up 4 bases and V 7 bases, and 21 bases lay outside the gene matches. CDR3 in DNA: TGCAGCGCCTCCGGACAGGACGTCATAGAAAGGAGCTATGGCTACACCTTC. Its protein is CSASGQDVIERSYGYTF.

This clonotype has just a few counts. This CDR3 is CSARDLGLAGYNEQFF. CDR3 bases: TGCAGTGCTAGAGATTTAGGCCTAGCGGGGTACAATGAGCAGTTCTTC. The gene calls are TRBV20-1 and TRBJ2-1; TRBD2 aligns across 9 bases. The CDR3 has 16 residues. The V segment lost 0 bases and the J segment 4 bases; nucleotides outside the gene matches: 7. Germline V gene data show CDR1 as DFQATT and CDR2 as SNEGSKA (reference sequence).

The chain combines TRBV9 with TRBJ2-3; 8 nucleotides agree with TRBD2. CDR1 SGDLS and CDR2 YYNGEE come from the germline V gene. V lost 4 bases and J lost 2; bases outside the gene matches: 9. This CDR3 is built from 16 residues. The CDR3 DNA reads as TGTGCCAGCAGCCCTCACGGGGGGGGTTCCACAGATACGCAGTATTTT. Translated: CASSPHGGGSTDTQYF.

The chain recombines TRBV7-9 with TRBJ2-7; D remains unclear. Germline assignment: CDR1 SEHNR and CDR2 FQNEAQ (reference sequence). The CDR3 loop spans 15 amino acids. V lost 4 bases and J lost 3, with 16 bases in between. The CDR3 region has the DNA TGTGCCAGCAGCTCCCATCAGAGTGGGGACTACGAGCAGTACTTC. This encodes CASSSHQSGDYEQYF. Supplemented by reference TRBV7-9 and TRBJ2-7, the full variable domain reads DTGVSQNPRHKITKRGQNVTFRCDPISEHNRLYWYRQTLGQGPEFLTYFQNEAQLEKSRLLSDRFSAERPKGSFSTLEIQRTEQGDSAMYLCASSSHQSGDYEQYFGPGTRLTVT.

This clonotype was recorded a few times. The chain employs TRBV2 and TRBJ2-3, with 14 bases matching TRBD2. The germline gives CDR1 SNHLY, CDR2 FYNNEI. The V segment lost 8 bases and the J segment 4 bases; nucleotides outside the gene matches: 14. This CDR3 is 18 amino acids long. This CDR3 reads CASRLTSGGASEADTQYF. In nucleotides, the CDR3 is TGTGCCAGCCGTTTGACTAGCGGGGGGGCATCGGAAGCAGATACGCAGTATTTT.

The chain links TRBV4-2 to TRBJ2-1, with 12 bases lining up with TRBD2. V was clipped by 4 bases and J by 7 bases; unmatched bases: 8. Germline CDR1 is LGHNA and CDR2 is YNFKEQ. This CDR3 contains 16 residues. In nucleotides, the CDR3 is TGTGCCAGCAGCCTCACGTCTAGCGGGGGGGATAATGAGCAGTTCTTC. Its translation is CASSLTSSGGDNEQFF.

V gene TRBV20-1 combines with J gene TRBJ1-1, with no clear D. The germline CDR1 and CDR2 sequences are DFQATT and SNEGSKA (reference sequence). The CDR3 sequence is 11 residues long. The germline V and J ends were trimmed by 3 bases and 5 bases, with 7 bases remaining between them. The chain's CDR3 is CSASPRTEAFF. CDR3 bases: TGCAGTGCTAGCCCCCGGACTGAAGCTTTCTTT.

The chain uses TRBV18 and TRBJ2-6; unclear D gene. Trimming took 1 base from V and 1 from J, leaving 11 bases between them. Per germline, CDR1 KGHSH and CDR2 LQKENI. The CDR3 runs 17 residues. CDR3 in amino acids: CASSPLFGESGANVLTF. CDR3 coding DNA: TGTGCCAGCTCACCACTATTTGGCGAATCTGGGGCCAACGTCCTGACTTTC.

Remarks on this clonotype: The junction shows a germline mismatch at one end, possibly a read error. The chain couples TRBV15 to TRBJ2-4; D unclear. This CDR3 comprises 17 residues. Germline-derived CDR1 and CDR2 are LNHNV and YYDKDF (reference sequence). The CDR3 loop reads CATSRDEMTLAKNIQYF. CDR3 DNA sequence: TGTGCCACCAGCAGAGACGAGATGACTTTAGCCAAAAACATCCAGTACTTC. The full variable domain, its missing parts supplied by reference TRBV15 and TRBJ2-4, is DAMVIQNPRYQVTQFGKPVTLSCSQTLNHNVMYWYQQKSSQAPKLLFHYYDKDFNNEADTPDNFQSRRPNTSFCFLDIRSPGLGDTAMYLCATSRDEMTLAKNIQYFGAGTRLSVL.

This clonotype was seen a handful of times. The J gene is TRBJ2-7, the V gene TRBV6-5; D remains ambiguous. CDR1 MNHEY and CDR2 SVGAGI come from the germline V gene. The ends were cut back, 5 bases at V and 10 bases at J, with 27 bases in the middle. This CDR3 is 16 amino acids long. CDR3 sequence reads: CASSPKDPQERKSQYF. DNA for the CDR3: TGTGCCAGCAGTCCCAAGGACCCGCAAGAGAGGAAGAGTCAGTACTTC.

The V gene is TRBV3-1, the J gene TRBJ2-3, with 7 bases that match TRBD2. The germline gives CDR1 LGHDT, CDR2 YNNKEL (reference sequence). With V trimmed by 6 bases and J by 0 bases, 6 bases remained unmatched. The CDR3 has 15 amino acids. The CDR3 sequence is CASSTTSASTDTQYF. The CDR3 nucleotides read TGTGCCAGCAGTACCACTAGCGCTAGCACAGATACGCAGTATTTT.

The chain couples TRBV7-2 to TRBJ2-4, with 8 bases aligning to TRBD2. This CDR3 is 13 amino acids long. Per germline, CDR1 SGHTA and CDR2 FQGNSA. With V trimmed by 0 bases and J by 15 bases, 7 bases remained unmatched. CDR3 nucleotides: TGTGCCAGCAGCTTAGCTAGCGGGGAACCTCGGTACTTC. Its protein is CASSLASGEPRYF.

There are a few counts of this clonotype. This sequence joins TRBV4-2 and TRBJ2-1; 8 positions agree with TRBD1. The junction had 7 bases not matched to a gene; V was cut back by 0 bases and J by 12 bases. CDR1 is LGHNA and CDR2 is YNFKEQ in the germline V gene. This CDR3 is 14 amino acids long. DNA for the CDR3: TGTGCCAGCAGCCAAGAATTGGGTGGGACAGGGCAGTTCTTC. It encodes CASSQELGGTGQFF.

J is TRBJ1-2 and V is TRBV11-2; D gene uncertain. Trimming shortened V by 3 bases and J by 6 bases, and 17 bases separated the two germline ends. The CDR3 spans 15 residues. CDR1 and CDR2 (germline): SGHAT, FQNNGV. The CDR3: CASSLGYGRSDGYTF. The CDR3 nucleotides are TGTGCCAGCAGCTTGGGCTACGGACGGTCAGATGGCTACACCTTC.